These T cell receptor beta chains were read from a single sample in a study of blood T cell repertoires in COVID-19. TCRdb's copy holds only in-frame clones and misses some; the assay was immunoSEQ multiplex PCR. The sample carries tens of thousands of clones, 70% to 90% recorded once. The specimen sequenced was peripheral blood. Every receptor here comes from a woman older than 75 with active COVID-19. CDR3s include the opening cysteine and the closing phenylalanine or tryptophan. Fields, in order: D gene, clone size, J gene, V gene, CDR3 DNA, CDR3 protein. The D gene is left open where the match is weak. The size field is filled for only some rows; it gives once, few, many or a size class.

D gene: -
clone size: -
J gene: TRBJ2-5
V gene: TRBV11-2
CDR3 DNA: TGTGCCAGCAATCCCCTTGGGGCAGACCAAGAATCCCAGTACTTC
CDR3 protein: CASNPLGADQESQYF

D gene: TRBD1
clone size: -
J gene: TRBJ1-2
V gene: TRBV11-2
CDR3 DNA: TGTGCCAGCAGCTTAGTATTCGGGGCAGGGGGCCTTGAGACCCGTGGCTACACCTTC
CDR3 protein: CASSLVFGAGGLETRGYTF

D gene: TRBD2
clone size: -
J gene: TRBJ2-3
V gene: TRBV6-2/TRBV6-3
CDR3 DNA: TGTGCCAGCAGTTACTCGATGTCTCGGGGGGGCCCCCCAGATACGCAGTATTTT
CDR3 protein: CASSYSMSRGGPPDTQYF

D gene: TRBD2
clone size: -
J gene: TRBJ2-3
V gene: TRBV29-1
CDR3 DNA: TGCAGCATACGCTTTCCCCTAGCGCGGGGGGTGCGCTCTAGCACAGATACGCAGTATTTT
CDR3 protein: CSIRFPLARGVRSSTDTQYF

D gene: TRBD2
clone size: once
J gene: TRBJ2-1
V gene: TRBV7-2
CDR3 DNA: TGTGCCAGCAGAATAGCGGGGGGCAATGAGCAGTTCTTC
CDR3 protein: CASRIAGGNEQFF

D gene: -
clone size: -
J gene: TRBJ1-1
V gene: TRBV10-3
CDR3 DNA: TGTGCCATCAGTGATCCCCGGTACACTGAAGCTTTCTTT
CDR3 protein: CAISDPRYTEAFF

D gene: TRBD1
clone size: -
J gene: TRBJ2-7
V gene: TRBV6-6
CDR3 DNA: TGTGCCAGCAGTCAGGGGGCTGGTTACGAGCAGTACTTC
CDR3 protein: CASSQGAGYEQYF

D gene: -
clone size: -
J gene: TRBJ1-1
V gene: TRBV9
CDR3 DNA: TGTGCCAGCAGCGTAGGGGCGGGCGGCGGGAACACTGAAGCTTTCTTT
CDR3 protein: CASSVGAGGGNTEAFF

D gene: TRBD1
clone size: -
J gene: TRBJ1-5
V gene: TRBV19
CDR3 DNA: TGTGCCAGTAGTAGAAGACAGGGGCCCCTGGAGCCCCAGCATTTT
CDR3 protein: CASSRRQGPLEPQHF

D gene: -
clone size: -
J gene: TRBJ2-7
V gene: TRBV19
CDR3 DNA: TGTGCCAGTAGTCCATCCGGGAGCTACGAGCAGTACTTC
CDR3 protein: CASSPSGSYEQYF

D gene: TRBD2
clone size: -
J gene: TRBJ2-1
V gene: TRBV10-3
CDR3 DNA: TGTGCCATAGGGACTAGCGGGGTCGGTATGGATGAGCAGTTCTTC
CDR3 protein: CAIGTSGVGMDEQFF

D gene: TRBD2
clone size: -
J gene: TRBJ2-5
V gene: TRBV5-5
CDR3 DNA: TGTGCCAGCAGCTTTGGACTAGCGGGGGGCGAAGAGACCCAGTACTTC
CDR3 protein: CASSFGLAGGEETQYF

D gene: -
clone size: -
J gene: TRBJ1-3
V gene: TRBV4-2
CDR3 DNA: TGTGCCAGCAGCCAAGTAGGGGCAGGGATGAGTCCCTCTGGAAACACCATATATTTT
CDR3 protein: CASSQVGAGMSPSGNTIYF

D gene: -
clone size: -
J gene: TRBJ2-3
V gene: TRBV4-3
CDR3 DNA: TGCGCCAGCAGCCCCAGCAAGGTCGGTATAAGGCCCAGGGATAGGGATACGCAGTATTTT
CDR3 protein: CASSPSKVGIRPRDRDTQYF

D gene: TRBD1
clone size: -
J gene: TRBJ1-5
V gene: TRBV9
CDR3 DNA: TGTGCCAGCGGAGGACAGGACAATCAGCCCCAGCATTTT
CDR3 protein: CASGGQDNQPQHF

D gene: -
clone size: -
J gene: TRBJ2-7
V gene: TRBV3-1/TRBV3-2
CDR3 DNA: TGTGCCAGCAGCCAAAGGACAGTCTCCTACGAGCAGTACTTC
CDR3 protein: CASSQRTVSYEQYF

D gene: -
clone size: -
J gene: TRBJ1-1
V gene: TRBV6-5
CDR3 DNA: TGTGCCAGCAGCCTAACGGGACTCTTGAACACTGAAGCTTTCTTT
CDR3 protein: CASSLTGLLNTEAFF

D gene: -
clone size: -
J gene: TRBJ1-5
V gene: TRBV5-6
CDR3 DNA: TGTGCCAGCAGCTTGTTTAGATCCAATCAGCCCCAGCATTTT
CDR3 protein: CASSLFRSNQPQHF

D gene: TRBD2
clone size: -
J gene: TRBJ2-7
V gene: TRBV27
CDR3 DNA: TGTGCCAGCAGTAAGCGGGGGGGGGCTCGGGAGCAGTACTTC
CDR3 protein: CASSKRGGAREQYF

D gene: -
clone size: -
J gene: TRBJ1-4
V gene: TRBV6-1
CDR3 DNA: TGTGCCAGCAGTCAAGAACAGGGAATTGAGGATGAAAAACTGTTTTTT
CDR3 protein: CASSQEQGIEDEKLFF

D gene: -
clone size: -
J gene: TRBJ2-3
V gene: TRBV6-5
CDR3 DNA: TGTGCCAGCAGCTTGCCGCGAGCTAGCACAGATACGCAGTATTTT
CDR3 protein: CASSLPRASTDTQYF

D gene: -
clone size: -
J gene: TRBJ2-7
V gene: TRBV5-4
CDR3 DNA: TGTGCCAGCAGACAAGCCGGGGGAAAGCCTCTCGAGCAGTACTTC
CDR3 protein: CASRQAGGKPLEQYF

D gene: -
clone size: -
J gene: TRBJ2-2
V gene: TRBV5-5
CDR3 DNA: TGTGCCAGCAGTTACGACATCGCGAACACCGGGGAGCTGTTTTTT
CDR3 protein: CASSYDIANTGELFF

D gene: TRBD2
clone size: -
J gene: TRBJ2-3
V gene: TRBV3-1/TRBV3-2
CDR3 DNA: TGTGCCAGCAGCCAAGATTTCAAGGGCGGGGGGGCATACGATACGCAGTATTTT
CDR3 protein: CASSQDFKGGGAYDTQYF

D gene: -
clone size: -
J gene: TRBJ1-1
V gene: TRBV14
CDR3 DNA: TGTGCCAGCAGCCTAAGCGGGGTGGCGGAAGCTTTCTTT
CDR3 protein: CASSLSGVAEAFF

D gene: -
clone size: -
J gene: TRBJ2-5
V gene: TRBV30
CDR3 DNA: TGTGCCTGGAGTCCAGGGGATCGGGAGACCCAGTACTTC
CDR3 protein: CAWSPGDRETQYF

D gene: TRBD1
clone size: -
J gene: TRBJ1-2
V gene: TRBV10-3
CDR3 DNA: TGTGCCATCAGTGAAGGAAGGGGGCCCACTGGCTACACCTTC
CDR3 protein: CAISEGRGPTGYTF

D gene: TRBD1
clone size: once
J gene: TRBJ1-2
V gene: TRBV25-1
CDR3 DNA: TGTGCCAGCAGTGAATTGGATACTAGGCACAGGGGTTGTGGCTACACCTTC
CDR3 protein: CASSELDTRHRGCGYTF

D gene: TRBD2
clone size: -
J gene: TRBJ2-2
V gene: TRBV3-1/TRBV3-2
CDR3 DNA: TGTGCCAGCAGCCAAGAGCTACTAGCGGCCACCGGGGAGCTGTTTTTT
CDR3 protein: CASSQELLAATGELFF

D gene: -
clone size: -
J gene: TRBJ2-5
V gene: TRBV6-5
CDR3 DNA: TGTGCCAGCAGTAGGTGGGAGGAGACCCAGTACTTC
CDR3 protein: CASSRWEETQYF

D gene: TRBD1
clone size: -
J gene: TRBJ1-3
V gene: TRBV19
CDR3 DNA: TGTGCCAGTACCAACGGACAGGGGGTAAACACCATATATTTT
CDR3 protein: CASTNGQGVNTIYF

D gene: -
clone size: -
J gene: TRBJ1-2
V gene: TRBV28
CDR3 DNA: TGTGCCAGCAGTTCGTCGGACACCTCAACCTATGGCTACACCTTC
CDR3 protein: CASSSSDTSTYGYTF

D gene: TRBD2
clone size: -
J gene: TRBJ2-3
V gene: TRBV7-9
CDR3 DNA: TGTGCCAGCAGCTTAGCAGCGGGGGGGCCGGGAGATACGCAGTATTTT
CDR3 protein: CASSLAAGGPGDTQYF

D gene: TRBD1
clone size: -
J gene: TRBJ2-7
V gene: TRBV30
CDR3 DNA: TGTGCCTGGATGTGGGGAGGGACAGGGTCTACCGAGCAGTACTTC
CDR3 protein: CAWMWGGTGSTEQYF